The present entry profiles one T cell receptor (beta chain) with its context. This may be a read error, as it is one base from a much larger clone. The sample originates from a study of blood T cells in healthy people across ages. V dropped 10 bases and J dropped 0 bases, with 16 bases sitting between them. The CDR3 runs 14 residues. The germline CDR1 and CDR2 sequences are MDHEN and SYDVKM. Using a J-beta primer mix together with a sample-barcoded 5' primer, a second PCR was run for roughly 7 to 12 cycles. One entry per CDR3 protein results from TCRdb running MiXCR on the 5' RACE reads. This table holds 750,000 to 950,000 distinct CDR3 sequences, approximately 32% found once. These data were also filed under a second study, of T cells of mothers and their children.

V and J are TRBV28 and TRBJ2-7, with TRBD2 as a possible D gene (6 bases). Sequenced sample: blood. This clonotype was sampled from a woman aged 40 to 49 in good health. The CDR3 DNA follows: TGTGCCAACAGCTCGTGGCGGGACTCCTACGAGCAGTACTTC. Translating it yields CANSSWRDSYEQYF.